Listed below are T cell receptor beta chains from one sample, sequenced in a study of T-cell reconstitution after alpha-beta-depleted transplantation in children. Each CDR3 protein is one row after TCRdb ran MiXCR on the PCR reads. The sample has around 600,000 distinct CDR3 sequences; around 23% are singletons. Material: PBMCs, mostly from graft donor cells, obtained 360 days after TCRalphabeta/CD19-depleted stem cell transplant. All receptors derive from a boy younger than two who had a stem cell transplant for acute myeloid leukemia, so the T cells may come from the graft donor. The conserved cysteine and the conserved F or W are not part of the CDR3 here. A D gene is named only where the DNA matches it firmly. Part of the rows lack a size; the others show once, few, many or a class for expanded clones.

. TRBJ2-6 TRBV29-1 . SVGEFAGANVLT
. TRBJ1-1 TRBV11-1 TRBD1 ASSLAGDSEAF
few TRBJ1-5 TRBV6-5 TRBD1 ASSYSDREKPQH
few TRBJ2-5 TRBV6-5 . ASSYGRDDQETQY
. TRBJ1-5 TRBV12-3/TRBV12-4 TRBD1 ASSLSGGGSQPQH
. TRBJ1-2 TRBV12-3/TRBV12-4 TRBD1 ASSGQGSETVNYGYT
few TRBJ2-2 TRBV20-1 . SARYEGAGELF
. TRBJ2-3 TRBV4-1 TRBD1 ASSQDWDRDEY
many TRBJ2-5 TRBV20-1 . SARALARGPY
few TRBJ1-4 TRBV12-3/TRBV12-4 TRBD1 ASSPRPSRQGNENLF
few TRBJ2-3 TRBV15 TRBD2 ATSRTSGGTQY
. TRBJ2-7 TRBV9 . ASSVAMEGAGQY
. TRBJ2-7 TRBV6-2/TRBV6-3 . ASRPLIVPDEQY
few TRBJ2-1 TRBV6-5 TRBD1 ASSYSGDRVNNEQF
. TRBJ2-5 TRBV25-1 . ASSDPQGFWRETQY
few TRBJ2-5 TRBV6-1 . ASSQDGELDQY